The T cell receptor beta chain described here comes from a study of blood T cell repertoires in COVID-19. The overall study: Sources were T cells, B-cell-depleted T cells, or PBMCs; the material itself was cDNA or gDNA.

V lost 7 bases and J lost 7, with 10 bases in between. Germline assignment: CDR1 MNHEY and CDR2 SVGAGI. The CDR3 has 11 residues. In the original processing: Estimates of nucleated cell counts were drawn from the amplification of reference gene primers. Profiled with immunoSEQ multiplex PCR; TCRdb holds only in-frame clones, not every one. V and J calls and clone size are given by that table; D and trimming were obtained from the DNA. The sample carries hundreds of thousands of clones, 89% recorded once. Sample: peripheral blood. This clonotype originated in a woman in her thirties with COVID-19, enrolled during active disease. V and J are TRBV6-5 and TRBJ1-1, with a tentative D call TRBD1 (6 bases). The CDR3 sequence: CASTQGLEAFF. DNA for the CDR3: TGTGCCAGCACCCAGGGGCTTGAAGCTTTCTTT.